This section outlines one TCR beta chain sequence together with its context. Per germline, CDR1 SGHDT and CDR2 YYEEEE. The V and J ends lost 0 bases and 4 bases respectively, with 14 bases between them. The CDR3 runs 16 residues. The data derive from a study of blood T cell repertoires in COVID-19. Per the original methods: Amplification with reference gene primers provided the estimates of nucleated cell counts. Libraries were prepared by immunoSEQ multiplex PCR; TCRdb keeps only in-frame clonotypes and omits some of them. The DNA was the basis for D and trimming; V, J and clone size are from that table. Seen here are roughly 97,000 clones, 87% observed once, and the top ten hold around 16%.

This receptor was identified in a man aged 50 or older with acute or convalescent COVID-19. The sample consisted of peripheral blood. The chain combines TRBV5-6 with TRBJ1-5; tentative D call: TRBD1 (6 bases). In nucleotides, the CDR3 is TGTGCCAGCAGCTTGGGGCCAGGGGATTCGAATCAGCCCCAGCATTTT. Protein: CASSLGPGDSNQPQHF.